The sequence of this T cell receptor (beta chain) was determined in a study of blood T cell repertoires in COVID-19. On the study more broadly: The United States, Italy and Spain supplied acute and convalescent COVID-19 samples. Sources were T cells, B-cell-depleted T cells, or PBMCs; the material itself was cDNA or gDNA.

Everyone who took part was roughly 18 to 90 years old, and they came from 24 US areas. Clinical histories supplied by participants themselves formed the basis of cohort assignment. The data were produced by immunoSEQ multiplex PCR, yet TCRdb's version contains in-frame clones alone and is incomplete. The data hold hundreds of thousands of clones, with 70% to 90% observed a single time. Germline V gene data show CDR1 as SGHVS and CDR2 as FNYEAQ. V lost 3 bases and J lost 5, with 13 bases in between. The CDR3 runs to 14 residues. The sequenced sample was PBMCs or T cells enriched from blood (not recorded which). This chain uses TRBV7-6 with TRBJ1-1, with a weak D call TRBD1 (5 bases). The sequence derives from a woman between 18 and 30 years old with acute COVID-19. Written as DNA, the CDR3 is TGTGCCAGCAGCTTGCGGGGCAGGGATACTGAAGCTTTCTTT. This encodes CASSLRGRDTEAFF.